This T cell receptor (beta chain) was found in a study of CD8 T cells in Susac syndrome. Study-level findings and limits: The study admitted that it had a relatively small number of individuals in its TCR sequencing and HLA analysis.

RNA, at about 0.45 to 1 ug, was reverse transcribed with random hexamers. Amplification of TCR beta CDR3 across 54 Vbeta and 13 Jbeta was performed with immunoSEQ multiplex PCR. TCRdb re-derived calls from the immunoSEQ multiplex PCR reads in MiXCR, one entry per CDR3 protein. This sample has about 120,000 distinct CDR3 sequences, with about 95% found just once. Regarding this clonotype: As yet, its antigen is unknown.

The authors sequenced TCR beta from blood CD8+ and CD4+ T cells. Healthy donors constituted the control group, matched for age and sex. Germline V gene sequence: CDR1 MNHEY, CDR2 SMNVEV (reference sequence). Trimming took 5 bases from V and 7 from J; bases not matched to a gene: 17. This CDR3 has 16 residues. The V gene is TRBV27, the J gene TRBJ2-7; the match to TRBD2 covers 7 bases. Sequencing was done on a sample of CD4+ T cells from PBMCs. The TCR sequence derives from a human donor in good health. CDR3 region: CASSGPGTTLGKEQYF. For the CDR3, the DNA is TGTGCCAGCAGTGGGCCCGGGACTACCCTGGGGAAAGAGCAGTACTTC.